Listed below are T cell receptor beta chains from one sample, sequenced in a study of cytomegalovirus exposure and HLA in healthy donors. Here immunoSEQ multiplex PCR was the method, and the copy in TCRdb shows in-frame clones only, minus some. The table includes 150,000 to 180,000 clones, approximately 74% detected once. Sequencing was done on a sample of PBMCs. All receptors derive from a man between 25 and 39 years old in good health and CMV-seronegative. Each CDR3 is given with its conserved first and last residue. Each record gives: J gene, D gene, clone size, V gene, CDR3 DNA, CDR3 protein. D genes are given only for firm matches. Size values are once, few and many counts, or a class for expanded clones, and some rows have none.

J gene: TRBJ1-2; D gene: TRBD1; clone size: -; V gene: TRBV28; CDR3 DNA: TGTGCCAGCAGCCCAGGGACAGGGGGATATGGCTACCCCTTC; CDR3 protein: CASSPGTGGYGYPF
J gene: TRBJ2-4; D gene: -; clone size: -; V gene: TRBV5-4; CDR3 DNA: TGTGCCAGCAGCTTTAGCGAACAGAGAAACATTCAGTACTTC; CDR3 protein: CASSFSEQRNIQYF
J gene: TRBJ2-7; D gene: -; clone size: -; V gene: TRBV18; CDR3 DNA: TGTGCCAGCTCACCGAGTTGGAACCCAGGGGACGAGCAGTACTTC; CDR3 protein: CASSPSWNPGDEQYF
J gene: TRBJ1-6; D gene: -; clone size: -; V gene: TRBV5-5; CDR3 DNA: TGTGCCAGCAGCTTGGACGGAGGTAATTCACCCCTCCACTTT; CDR3 protein: CASSLDGGNSPLHF
J gene: TRBJ2-2; D gene: -; clone size: -; V gene: TRBV19; CDR3 DNA: TGTGCCAGTAGTATTGACAGGTTCAACACCGGGGAGCTGTTTTTT; CDR3 protein: CASSIDRFNTGELFF
J gene: TRBJ2-7; D gene: TRBD1; clone size: -; V gene: TRBV28; CDR3 DNA: TGTGCCAGCAGGGGACAGGGTTACGAGCAGTACTTC; CDR3 protein: CASRGQGYEQYF
J gene: TRBJ2-1; D gene: TRBD2; clone size: few; V gene: TRBV5-1; CDR3 DNA: TGCGCCAGCAGCTTCCTAGCGGGGGCCTCGGCCGGTGAGCAGTTCTTC; CDR3 protein: CASSFLAGASAGEQFF
J gene: TRBJ1-2; D gene: TRBD1; clone size: -; V gene: TRBV6-4; CDR3 DNA: TGTGCCAGCAGCCCTCATGAGGGACAGGGGGCTTACTACACCTTC; CDR3 protein: CASSPHEGQGAYYTF
J gene: TRBJ2-7; D gene: -; clone size: once; V gene: TRBV5-1; CDR3 DNA: TGCGCCAGCAGCGCGACAGGTCGAGAGCAGTACTTC; CDR3 protein: CASSATGREQYF
J gene: TRBJ2-5; D gene: TRBD1; clone size: -; V gene: TRBV6-1; CDR3 DNA: TGTGCCAGCAACACACAGGGGTTTCGGGAGACCCAGTACTTC; CDR3 protein: CASNTQGFRETQYF
J gene: TRBJ2-7; D gene: -; clone size: few; V gene: TRBV7-9; CDR3 DNA: TGTTCCAGCAGCTTAGTGGCCCGGGAACTCTACGAGCAGTACTTC; CDR3 protein: CSSSLVARELYEQYF
J gene: TRBJ1-6; D gene: -; clone size: once; V gene: TRBV7-8; CDR3 DNA: TGTGCCAGCAGCGGGGGCAGCGTCTATAATTCACCCCTCCACTTT; CDR3 protein: CASSGGSVYNSPLHF
J gene: TRBJ2-2; D gene: TRBD2; clone size: -; V gene: TRBV4-1; CDR3 DNA: TGCGCCAGCAGCCAAGAAGGGGCCCAGGAGCGGGGGGCCACCGGGGAGCTGTTTTTT; CDR3 protein: CASSQEGAQERGATGELFF
J gene: TRBJ2-4; D gene: -; clone size: -; V gene: TRBV6-5; CDR3 DNA: TGTGCCAGCAGCCGAATTACCGGGGAAAACATTCAGTACTTC; CDR3 protein: CASSRITGENIQYF
J gene: TRBJ1-1; D gene: -; clone size: -; V gene: TRBV9; CDR3 DNA: TGTGCCAGCAGCGCAACGGGCAGGGGGAACACTGAAGCTTTCTTT; CDR3 protein: CASSATGRGNTEAFF
J gene: TRBJ2-5; D gene: -; clone size: -; V gene: TRBV27; CDR3 DNA: TGTGCCAGTAGAAACCCAATCAGGGAGACCCAGTACTTC; CDR3 protein: CASRNPIRETQYF
J gene: TRBJ2-1; D gene: TRBD2; clone size: once; V gene: TRBV5-1; CDR3 DNA: TGCGCCAGCGAAATAGGGACTAGCGGGGGCCAGCAGTTCTTC; CDR3 protein: CASEIGTSGGQQFF
J gene: TRBJ2-5; D gene: -; clone size: -; V gene: TRBV7-8; CDR3 DNA: TGTGCCAGCAGCTTAGTATTAGGGGTAGAGACCCAGTACTTC; CDR3 protein: CASSLVLGVETQYF
J gene: TRBJ1-5; D gene: -; clone size: -; V gene: TRBV2; CDR3 DNA: TGTGCCAGCAGTGAAAGGCAGGTCGTCGATCAGCCCCAGCATTTT; CDR3 protein: CASSERQVVDQPQHF
J gene: TRBJ1-2; D gene: TRBD1; clone size: -; V gene: TRBV7-9; CDR3 DNA: TGTGCCAGCAGCGCTGCGACAGGGGACTATGGCTACACCTTC; CDR3 protein: CASSAATGDYGYTF
J gene: TRBJ2-7; D gene: -; clone size: -; V gene: TRBV15; CDR3 DNA: TGTGCCACCAGCAGAGATCCTACAGGGTGGGGAGACTACGAGCAGTACTTC; CDR3 protein: CATSRDPTGWGDYEQYF
J gene: TRBJ2-7; D gene: -; clone size: -; V gene: TRBV7-2; CDR3 DNA: TGTGCCAGCAGCCCTCGGACAGCCTACGGGCAGTACTTC; CDR3 protein: CASSPRTAYGQYF